These 3 T cell receptor beta chains share one sample of origin, sequenced in a study of type 1 regulatory T cells. The antigens of these receptors remain unknown. Using its own MiXCR run on the reads, TCRdb lists one record per CDR3 protein. The sample contains around 65,000 distinct CDR3 sequences, roughly 49% of which appear only once. The sequenced sample was cultured non-Tr1 T cells, either the whole culture or a sorted T cell fraction (not recorded which). The receptors were sampled from a human donor in good health.

This clonotype was seen only a few times. V usage is TRBV4-1 and J usage is TRBJ2-6; 7 bases are a match to TRBD1. After removal of 2 bases from V and 2 bases from J, the junction contained 3 bases not matched to a gene. This CDR3 spans 16 amino acids. CDR1 is MGHRA and CDR2 is YSYEKL in the germline V gene. CDR3 sequence reads: CASSQSTGPGANVLTF. The CDR3 DNA follows: TGCGCCAGCAGCCAATCGACAGGGCCTGGGGCCAACGTCCTGACTTTC.

This chain connects TRBV5-5 to TRBJ2-7; tentative D call: TRBD1 (6 bases). The V and J ends lost 0 bases and 2 bases respectively, with 15 bases between them. Per germline, CDR1 SGHKS and CDR2 YYEKEE (reference sequence). CDR3 length equals 16 residues. CDR3 sequence: CASSLDPGTLTYEQYF. The CDR3 nucleotides read TGTGCCAGCAGCTTGGATCCCGGGACACTCACCTACGAGCAGTACTTC.

This clonotype came up a few times. The chain has TRBV10-3 and TRBJ1-5, with TRBD1 identical over 8 bases. CDR1 ENHRY and CDR2 SYGVKD come from the germline V gene. CDR3 length: 14 amino acids. Unmatched junction bases numbered 9, after V lost 7 bases and J lost 7 bases. CDR3 DNA sequence: TGTGCCATCAATGGACAGGGCGCAGGGCAGCCCCAGCATTTT. It yields the protein CAINGQGAGQPQHF.